This T cell receptor (beta chain) emerged from a study of early T cells in non-severe SARS-CoV-2 infection. Study-level background: Chains were unpaired, as sequencing was done on bulk RNA from unsorted whole blood.

The study, taken as a whole, reports: Matching results from VDJdb favored anti-spike CD8 responses, leaving private and CD4 specificities undetected.

Separate cDNA molecules each had unique molecular identifiers attached to them. A single record per CDR3 protein comes from TCRdb applying MiXCR to the 5' RACE reads. The table includes 60,000 or so distinct CDR3 sequences, over 10% detected once. This clonotype has just a few counts. Its antigen is unidentified. Germline-derived CDR1 and CDR2 are LNHDA and SQIVND (reference sequence). The CDR3 is made up of 15 amino acids. Trimming removed 6 bases at V and 6 bases at J, with 21 bases between. The chain joins TRBV19 to TRBJ2-7, with a weak D call TRBD1 (8 bases). The receptor's source is an adult who was a healthcare worker with PCR-confirmed SARS-CoV-2 infection or an uninfected control (not recorded which). The sequenced sample was whole blood. CDR3 nucleotide sequence: TGTGCCAGTAGCACAGCGGGACAGGCCGGAAGCGAGCAGTACTTC. Translated: CASSTAGQAGSEQYF.